A selection of T cell receptor beta chains follows, all from one sample in a study of early T cells in non-severe SARS-CoV-2 infection. TCRdb fed the 5' RACE reads into MiXCR, producing one record per CDR3 protein. The sample has some 30,000 distinct CDR3 sequences; about 5.1% are singletons. The sequencing input was whole blood. These receptors all come from an adult who was a healthcare worker with PCR-confirmed SARS-CoV-2 infection or an uninfected control (not recorded which). CDR3s include the opening cysteine and the closing phenylalanine or tryptophan. The D gene is left open where the match is weak. Not all rows give a size; the values are once, few, many and, for expanded clones, a class.

abundance | d_gene | j_gene | v_gene | CDR3nt | CDR3aa
many | . | TRBJ2-5 | TRBV19 | TGTGCCACCTCCGGCGAGACCCAGTACTTC | CATSGETQYF
many | . | TRBJ1-5 | TRBV10-1 | TGCGCCAGCAGTGAGTATAGTCAGCCCCAGCATTTT | CASSEYSQPQHF
many | . | TRBJ2-7 | TRBV3-1 | TGTGCCAGCAGCCCAGACTCAAGTGCCTACGAGCAGTACTTC | CASSPDSSAYEQYF
. | . | TRBJ2-1 | TRBV3-1 | TGTGCCAGCAGCCAAGATGAATGGAGGGGCGAGCAGTTCTTC | CASSQDEWRGEQFF
many | . | TRBJ2-7 | TRBV20-1 | TGCAGTGCTCTCAGCGGAGGCCGGCCCTACGAGCAGTACTTC | CSALSGGRPYEQYF
many | . | TRBJ2-7 | TRBV4-2 | TGTGCCAGCAGCCAAGAGGGAACAGTAGGGGAGCAGTACTTC | CASSQEGTVGEQYF
few | . | TRBJ2-7 | TRBV11-2 | TGTGCCAGCAGCTACCGGGACATAGCCTACGAGCAGTACTTC | CASSYRDIAYEQYF
many | TRBD2 | TRBJ2-3 | TRBV19 | TGTGCCAGTAGTACAGGGGGGACTAGCGGGAGAACAGATACGCAGTATTTT | CASSTGGTSGRTDTQYF
many | TRBD1 | TRBJ1-3 | TRBV20-1 | TGCAGTGCTCCCGGGACAGGGGCCGGTGGCACCATATATTTT | CSAPGTGAGGTIYF
medium-sized | . | TRBJ1-1 | TRBV12-3/TRBV12-4 | TGTGCCAGCAGTTTCAGGGGCGAGGACACTGAAGCTTTCTTT | CASSFRGEDTEAFF
. | . | TRBJ2-7 | TRBV6-1 | TGTGCCAGCAGTGCCACACGTTCATACGAGCAGTACTTC | CASSATRSYEQYF
many | . | TRBJ2-2 | TRBV11-2 | TGTGCCAGCAGCTCGACGGGCAGGAACCGGAACACCGGGGAGCTGTTTTTT | CASSSTGRNRNTGELFF
many | . | TRBJ2-7 | TRBV12-3/TRBV12-4 | TGTGCCAGCAGCCTCCCCAGGTGGCCCTACGAGCAGTACTTC | CASSLPRWPYEQYF
many | TRBD1 | TRBJ1-6 | TRBV12-3/TRBV12-4 | TGTGCCAGCAGTAGCTCCGGGACAGGGAGCTATAATTCACCCCTCCACTTT | CASSSSGTGSYNSPLHF